A single sample is the source of the 26 T cell receptor beta chains below, sequenced in a study of T cell responses to AZD1222 COVID-19 vaccine. Profiling relied on immunoSEQ multiplex PCR, and the TCRdb table lists in-frame clones only, not all of them. The table lists approximately 150,000 clones, 80% to 95% of them singletons. Source: peripheral blood, taken on day 0 of AZD1222 vaccination. The receptors here all came from an adult in good health.

The chain employs TRBV7-8 and TRBJ2-5; tentatively, D is TRBD1 (6 bases). The germline V gene has CDR1 SGHVS and CDR2 FQNEAQ. Trimming took 1 base from V and 4 from J, leaving 10 bases between them. The CDR3 length is 14 residues. The chain's CDR3 is CASSLVQGSETQYF. CDR3 coding DNA: TGTGCCAGCAGCTTAGTCCAGGGGTCAGAGACCCAGTACTTC.

This chain links TRBV15 with TRBJ2-1; 8 bases map to TRBD1. The CDR3 extends over 14 amino acids. Unmatched junction bases numbered 5, after V lost 0 bases and J lost 10 bases. CDR1 and CDR2 from the germline V gene are LNHNV and YYDKDF (reference sequence). The CDR3 nucleotides are TGTGCCACCAGCAGAGATAGGAACAGGGGGGAGCAGTTCTTC. Translation: CATSRDRNRGEQFF.

This clone has a handful of counts. The rearrangement uses TRBV7-2 and TRBJ1-5; D is undetermined. The length of the CDR3 is 13 residues. Trimming removed 5 bases from V and 9 bases from J, with 14 bases in between. Germline CDR1 SGHTA, CDR2 FQGNSA. The DNA of the CDR3 is TGTGCCAGCAGCCCAGACGTCCGGCGGCCCCAGCATTTT. The encoded protein is CASSPDVRRPQHF.

This clone is a singleton in its sample. The chain has TRBV2 and TRBJ1-3; tentative D call: TRBD1 (6 bases). The CDR3 covers 13 residues. In germline, CDR1 is SNHLY, CDR2 FYNNEI. Trimming shortened V by 5 bases and J by 8 bases, and 13 bases separated the two germline ends. The CDR3 coding sequence is TGTGCCAGCAGTATTTCGGGGGCGGACACCATATATTTT. Its translation is CASSISGADTIYF.

The chain uses TRBV27 and TRBJ2-1, with TRBD2 matching 13 bases. Germline values: CDR1 MNHEY, CDR2 SMNVEV (reference sequence). CDR3 length: 15 amino acids. The V segment lost 5 bases and the J segment 5 bases; nucleotides outside the gene matches: 3. DNA of the CDR3: TGTGCCAGCAGTCCGGGACTAGCGGGGAACAATGAGCAGTTCTTC. Amino acids: CASSPGLAGNNEQFF.

The chain joins TRBV6-5 to TRBJ1-6; D not certain. The CDR3 extends over 14 amino acids. Trimming cost V 4 bases and J 7 bases, with 11 bases left between them. The germline gives CDR1 MNHEY, CDR2 SVGAGI. The CDR3 DNA reads TGTGCCAGCAGTTCTCCCCGAGCAAATTCACCCCTCCACTTT. Protein: CASSSPRANSPLHF.

Here the CDR3 DNA reads TGTGCCAGCAAAACAGGGAACACCGGGGAGCTGTTTTTT. Encoded protein: CASKTGNTGELFF. The chain is built from TRBV3-1 (or the pseudogene TRBV3-2) and TRBJ2-2, with D perhaps matching TRBD1 (5 bases). Trimming removed 7 bases at V and 1 base at J, with 7 bases between. Per germline, CDR1 LGHDT and CDR2 YNNKEL (reference sequence). CDR3 length: 13 amino acids.

CDR3 region: CASSLQVNTEAFF. The CDR3 DNA reads as TGTGCCAGCTCATTACAGGTGAACACTGAAGCTTTCTTT. The chain combines TRBV18 with TRBJ1-1; possibly TRBD1 for D (5 bases). Germline loops: CDR1 KGHSH, CDR2 LQKENI. The V gene lost 5 bases and the J gene lost 0 bases, with 7 bases spanning the gap. The CDR3 has 13 amino acids.

The chain uses TRBV5-1 and TRBJ2-7, with 11 positions matching TRBD2. The J segment lost 4 bases and the V segment lost 4 bases, leaving 7 bases of the junction unmatched. Germline-derived CDR1 and CDR2 are SGHRS and YFSETQ. The CDR3 has 15 residues. The CDR3 reads CASSAETSGIYEQYF. CDR3 DNA: TGCGCCAGCAGCGCCGAGACTAGCGGGATTTACGAGCAGTACTTC.

V and J are TRBV20-1 and TRBJ2-5, with D maybe TRBD1 (6 bases). CDR1 is DFQATT, CDR2 SNEGSKA, per germline (reference sequence). The CDR3 has 18 residues. V was trimmed by 3 bases and J by 4 bases, leaving 27 bases between them. The CDR3 DNA follows: TGCAGTGCTAGTTTTGTGTCTGCGGTCCTTGGGGGCTTAGAGACCCAGTACTTC. It translates to CSASFVSAVLGGLETQYF.

This chain's CDR3 is CASSPQGQGWNTF. Here the CDR3 DNA reads TGTGCCAGTAGCCCACAGGGGCAAGGTTGGAACACCTTC. The chain has TRBV6-5 and TRBJ1-2, with 7 bases fitting TRBD1. The length of the CDR3 is 13 residues. Trimming at V came to 9 bases and at J to 12 bases, leaving 16 bases not matched to a gene. The germline V gene has CDR1 MNHEY and CDR2 SVGAGI.

The chain recombines TRBV27 with TRBJ2-7, with D perhaps matching TRBD1 (6 bases). The germline CDR1 and CDR2 sequences are MNHEY and SMNVEV (reference sequence). The CDR3 covers 12 residues. V was pared by 4 bases and J by 7 bases, with 11 bases between. The CDR3 DNA reads TGTGCCAGCAGTTCTACAGGGCAAGAGCAGTACTTC. This translates into CASSSTGQEQYF.

The chain joins TRBV18 to TRBJ2-1; possibly TRBD1 for D (6 bases). CDR1 is KGHSH and CDR2 is LQKENI in the germline V gene. The CDR3 extends over 14 amino acids. The V gene lost 3 bases and the J gene lost 6 bases, with 12 bases spanning the gap. CDR3 DNA: TGTGCCAGCTCACCCCTAGGACAGAGCAATGAGCAGTTCTTC. Amino acid sequence: CASSPLGQSNEQFF.

The chain uses TRBV28 and TRBJ1-2, with TRBD1 as a possible D gene (5 bases). The V end was cut by 4 bases, the J end by 5 bases, with 17 bases between. Germline CDR1 is MDHEN and CDR2 is SYDVKM. The CDR3 covers 15 residues. The CDR3 loop reads CASSSPRRAGYGYTF. The CDR3 nucleotides read TGTGCCAGCAGTTCCCCCCGCAGGGCAGGTTATGGCTACACCTTC.

This chain links TRBV4-3 with TRBJ1-6, with TRBD1 matching 9 bases. Trimming removed 1 base from V and 7 bases from J; junction bases left unmatched: 2. Germline CDR1 reads LGHNA; CDR2 reads YSLEER. CDR3 length: 15 residues. CDR3 sequence: CASSQGTGDNSPLHF. Written as DNA, the CDR3 is TGCGCCAGCAGCCAAGGGACAGGGGACAATTCACCCCTCCACTTT.

This clone came up once. A much larger clonotype is one base distant, so this may be a read error. The chain carries TRBV6-2 or TRBV6-3 and TRBJ2-2; D gene ambiguous. Germline V gene lookup returns CDR1 MNHEY and CDR2 SVGEGT. Trimming cost V 2 bases and J 3 bases, with 4 bases left between them. The CDR3 runs 13 residues. This chain's CDR3 is CASSYKDTGELFF. CDR3 nucleotide sequence: TGTGCCAGCAGTTACAAGGACACCGGGGAGCTGTTTTTT.

The CDR3 loop is CASSPWTDLGNEQFF. In DNA form, the CDR3 reads TGCGCCAGCAGCCCCTGGACAGACCTAGGCAATGAGCAGTTCTTC. The J gene is TRBJ2-1, the V gene TRBV5-1; possible D gene TRBD1, 6 bases. V was trimmed by 4 bases and J by 6 bases, leaving 17 bases between them. Germline CDR1 is SGHRS and CDR2 is YFSETQ. This CDR3 is 15 amino acids long.

V is TRBV5-1 and J is TRBJ2-1; 11 nucleotides agree with TRBD2. Germline CDR1 is SGHRS and CDR2 is YFSETQ. V gave up 4 bases and J gave up 7 bases; unmatched junction bases: 10. The CDR3 length is 16 residues. CDR3 in amino acids: CASSLRRGLAVNEQFF. In nucleotides, the CDR3 is TGCGCCAGCAGCCTGCGTAGGGGACTAGCGGTAAATGAGCAGTTCTTC.

This chain links TRBV4-1 with TRBJ1-1, with a weak D call TRBD1 (6 bases). The germline CDR1 and CDR2 sequences are MGHRA and YSYEKL. CDR3 length: 15 amino acids. V lost 4 bases, J lost 5 bases, and 17 bases lay in between. The CDR3 DNA is TGCGCCAGCAGCCCCGTTGGCAGGGGTGGAACTGAAGCTTTCTTT. This translates into CASSPVGRGGTEAFF.

This clone appeared once. The rearrangement joins TRBV9 to TRBJ1-2; no definite D call. Looked up from germline, CDR1 is SGDLS and CDR2 is YYNGEE. V was clipped by 3 bases and J by 4 bases, with 19 bases between them. This CDR3 is built from 16 residues. The CDR3 spells CASSAQLRESSYGYTF. Here the CDR3 DNA reads TGTGCCAGCAGCGCCCAACTTCGGGAAAGCAGCTATGGCTACACCTTC. Supplemented by reference TRBV9 and TRBJ1-2, the full variable domain reads DSGVTQTPKHLITATGQRVTLRCSPRSGDLSVYWYQQSLDQGLQFLIQYYNGEERAKGNILERFSAQQFPDLHSELNLSSLELGDSALYFCASSAQLRESSYGYTFGSGTRLTVV.

This clone was detected ten times or more. The chain uses TRBV2 and TRBJ1-6; 9 bases are a match to TRBD1. V was pared by 11 bases and J by 10 bases, with 9 bases of the junction left unmatched. Germline CDR1 is SNHLY and CDR2 is FYNNEI. The CDR3 covers 13 residues. CDR3 protein: CAGRGQGRSPLHF. CDR3 DNA sequence: TGTGCCGGTCGCGGACAGGGGAGATCACCCCTCCACTTT.

V is TRBV4-1 and J is TRBJ1-1; D might be TRBD1 (6 bases). Germline loops: CDR1 MGHRA, CDR2 YSYEKL. The CDR3 has 15 amino acids. Deletions cut 1 base from V and 2 bases from J, with 11 bases between. DNA for the CDR3: TGCGCCAGCAGCCAAGGACAGGATGCTAACACTGAAGCTTTCTTT. Translated, it gives CASSQGQDANTEAFF.

This chain connects TRBV12-5 to TRBJ1-1, with TRBD1 as a possible D gene (5 bases). Trimming removed 5 bases from V and 1 base from J, with 8 bases in between. CDR1 LGHNT and CDR2 FRNRAP come from the germline V gene. The CDR3 loop spans 13 amino acids. DNA for the CDR3: TGTGCTAGTGGTCTCAGGGCGAACACTGAAGCTTTCTTT. Protein product: CASGLRANTEAFF.

The chain employs TRBV5-5 and TRBJ2-7; D may match TRBD1 or TRBD2 (5 bases each). Germline CDR1 reads SGHKS; CDR2 reads YYEKEE (reference sequence). V was pared by 4 bases and J by 0 bases, with 14 bases between. The CDR3 totals 15 residues. CDR3 sequence: CASSEGPGLSYEQYF. CDR3 coding DNA: TGTGCCAGCAGCGAGGGGCCGGGGCTCTCCTACGAGCAGTACTTC.

The chain is built from TRBV19 and TRBJ2-7, with a weak D call TRBD1 (6 bases). Trimming shortened V by 4 bases and J by 0 bases, and 13 bases separated the two germline ends. Germline values: CDR1 LNHDA, CDR2 SQIVND (reference sequence). The CDR3 has 15 residues. The CDR3 DNA is TGTGCCAGTAGTAGTGAGACAGGCTACTCCTACGAGCAGTACTTC. Translating it yields CASSSETGYSYEQYF.

The chain combines TRBV30 with TRBJ2-5; TRBD2 is a possible D gene (6 bases). This CDR3 contains 13 residues. The germline gives CDR1 GTSNPN, CDR2 SVGIG (reference sequence). The V end lost 5 bases, the J end lost 4 bases, and 14 bases lay between the germline ends. CDR3 loop: CAWGGVGGETQYF. In DNA form, the CDR3 reads TGTGCCTGGGGCGGGGTTGGAGGAGAGACCCAGTACTTC.